The present T cell receptor (beta chain) was sequenced within a study of blood T cell repertoires in COVID-19. About the study: Samples representing acute and convalescent COVID-19 were sourced from the United States, Italy and Spain.

The germline CDR1 and CDR2 sequences are MNHNS and SASEGT. This CDR3 spans 13 amino acids. V lost 1 base and J 3 bases, leaving 6 bases between the germline ends. As processed by the authors: Amplification of reference gene primers was used by the study to estimate nucleated cell counts. Clones were read by immunoSEQ multiplex PCR, and TCRdb kept only the in-frame ones, dropping some. V and J calls and clone size are as listed in that table; D and trimming were resolved from the DNA. Here the sample spans 200,000 or so clones, 89% being singletons. Allocation to cohorts depended on clinical history reported by the participants. The study counted Cohort 3 donors as recovered given two negative PCRs, clearance, or symptom resolution. This clone was seen only a few times.

Specimen: PBMCs or T cells enriched from blood (not recorded which). V usage is TRBV6-1 and J usage is TRBJ1-1, with D hard to call. This receptor was identified in a woman aged 18-30 years who had recovered from COVID-19. DNA of the CDR3: TGTGCCAGCAGTGAAGGCGGCCACACTGAAGCTTTCTTT. It yields the protein CASSEGGHTEAFF.